This TCR beta chain appears in the sequencing data of a study of OX40 agonist ivuxolimab in advanced cancers. Sampling times: baseline, cycle 4 day 1, cycle 7 day 1. Measured with immunoSEQ multiplex PCR; TCRdb has only the in-frame clones, and not every one. This sample yields 26,000 or so clones, of which around 86% are seen a single time; 20% to 30% belongs to the top ten. The receptor was isolated from an adult with an advanced solid tumor such as melanoma, head and neck, liver or kidney cancer. The source was CD4+ or CD8+ T cells sorted from blood, collected in a trial of the OX40 agonist ivuxolimab.

CDR3 amino acids: CASSYGGLNTEAFF. The DNA for the CDR3 is TGTGCCAGCAGTTACGGAGGACTAAACACTGAAGCTTTCTTT. The chain carries TRBV6-5 and TRBJ1-1; D not certain. Trimming cost V 2 bases and J 2 bases, with 9 bases left between them. Germline values: CDR1 MNHEY, CDR2 SVGAGI. The CDR3 contains 14 residues.